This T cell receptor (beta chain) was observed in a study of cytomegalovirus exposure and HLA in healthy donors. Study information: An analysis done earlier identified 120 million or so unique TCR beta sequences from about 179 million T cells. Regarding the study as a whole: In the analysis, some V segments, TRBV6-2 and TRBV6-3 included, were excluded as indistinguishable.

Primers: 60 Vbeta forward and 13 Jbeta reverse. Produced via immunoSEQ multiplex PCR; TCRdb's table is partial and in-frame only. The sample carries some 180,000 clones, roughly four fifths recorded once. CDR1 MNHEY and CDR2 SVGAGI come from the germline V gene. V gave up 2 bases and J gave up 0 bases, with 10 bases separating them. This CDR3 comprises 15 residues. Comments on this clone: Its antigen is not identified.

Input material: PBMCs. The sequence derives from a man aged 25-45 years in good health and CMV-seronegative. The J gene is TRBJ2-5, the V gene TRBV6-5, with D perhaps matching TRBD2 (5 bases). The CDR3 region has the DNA TGTGCCAGCAGTTACCTCAGCGGTTACCAAGAGACCCAGTACTTC. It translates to CASSYLSGYQETQYF.